Listed below are T cell receptor beta chains from one sample, sequenced in a study of Ad26.COV2.S vaccination and SARS-CoV-2 variants. Clones were read by immunoSEQ multiplex PCR, and TCRdb kept only the in-frame ones, dropping some. The sample has around 320,000 clones, around 87% seen once. The specimen was peripheral blood, collected in a trial of Ad26.COV2.S vaccine versus placebo. These receptors were obtained from a person aged 18 to 65 who received the Ad26.COV2.S COVID-19 vaccine or a placebo. CDR3s include the opening cysteine and the closing phenylalanine or tryptophan. D genes are given only for firm matches. Not every row has a clone size; where given, it reads once, few, many or a size class.

>TRBV28|.|.|TRBJ2-7
CASSLVPYEQYF
TGTGCCAGCAGTTTGGTCCCCTACGAGCAGTACTTC
>TRBV2|.|.|TRBJ2-7
CASTGRSYEQYF
TGTGCCAGCACGGGTCGCTCCTACGAGCAGTACTTC
>TRBV25-1|TRBD1|.|TRBJ2-7
CATTGGHSYEQYF
TGTGCCACCACAGGGGGCCACTCCTACGAGCAGTACTTC
>TRBV5-1|.|.|TRBJ2-1
CASSLGSYNEQFF
TGCGCCAGCTCTCTGGGATCCTACAATGAGCAGTTCTTC
>TRBV7-8|.|.|TRBJ2-7
CASSLGAGQNYEQYF
TGTGCCAGCAGCCTAGGAGCGGGACAGAACTACGAGCAGTACTTC
>TRBV30|TRBD1|.|TRBJ2-1
CAWSPWDREESEQFF
TGTGCCTGGAGTCCCTGGGACAGGGAGGAAAGTGAGCAGTTCTTC
>TRBV7-3|TRBD2|.|TRBJ2-2
CASSSGVRSGGTGELFF
TGTGCCAGCAGCTCGGGCGTCCGCAGCGGGGGCACCGGGGAGCTGTTTTTT
>TRBV27|.|.|TRBJ1-5
CASSPLNQPQHF
TGTGCCAGCAGTCCGCTTAATCAGCCCCAGCATTTT
>TRBV5-1|.|once|TRBJ2-7
CASSHGQNYEQYF
TGCGCCAGCAGCCATGGACAGAACTACGAGCAGTACTTC
>TRBV11-1|.|.|TRBJ2-7
CASSFTGIEQYF
TGTGCCAGCAGCTTTACAGGGATCGAGCAGTACTTC
>TRBV7-8|.|.|TRBJ2-1
CASSLYPSPRGEQFF
TGTGCCAGCAGCTTATACCCCTCTCCAAGGGGTGAGCAGTTCTTC
>TRBV5-6|.|.|TRBJ2-7
CASSLGTVRQYF
TGTGCCAGCAGCTTGGGGACAGTCCGGCAGTACTTC
>TRBV7-7|.|.|TRBJ2-3
CASSLAGGLEDTQYF
TGTGCTAGCAGCTTAGCTGGGGGGCTGGAGGATACGCAGTATTTT
>TRBV9|.|.|TRBJ2-2
CASSVSSSNTGELFF
TGTGCCAGCAGCGTGTCCAGTTCGAACACCGGGGAGCTGTTTTTT
>TRBV5-1|.|once|TRBJ2-5
CASSLQGRFQETQYF
TGCGCCAGCAGCCTCCAGGGACGGTTCCAAGAGACCCAGTACTTC
>TRBV11-3|.|few|TRBJ2-3
CASSPSASTDTQYF
TGTGCCAGCAGCCCTAGCGCTAGCACAGATACGCAGTATTTT
>TRBV6-6|TRBD1|.|TRBJ1-4
CASRKQGEVEKLFF
TGTGCCAGCAGAAAACAGGGGGAGGTCGAAAAACTGTTTTTT
>TRBV12-1|.|few|TRBJ2-5
CASSKTSQETQYF
TGTGCCAGCAGCAAGACTAGCCAGGAGACCCAGTACTTC
>TRBV7-6|TRBD1|.|TRBJ1-2
CASSSGGQGDGYTF
TGTGCCAGCAGCTCGGGGGGACAGGGGGATGGCTACACCTTC
>TRBV6-4|TRBD2|.|TRBJ2-1
CASRVIAGGPNEQFF
TGTGCCAGCAGAGTCATAGCGGGGGGGCCGAATGAGCAGTTCTTC
>TRBV7-8|.|.|TRBJ1-5
CASSRDVSNQPQHF
TGTGCCAGCAGCCGAGACGTTAGCAATCAGCCCCAGCATTTT
>TRBV25-1|.|many|TRBJ2-7
CASSASNTFLPYEQYF
TGTGCCAGCAGTGCGTCGAATACCTTCCTTCCCTACGAGCAGTACTTC
>TRBV5-4|TRBD1|once|TRBJ1-4
CASSRTGEEKLFF
TGTGCCAGCTCCAGGACAGGGGAAGAAAAACTGTTTTTT
>TRBV12-3/TRBV12-4|.|.|TRBJ2-4
CASSLDRNIQYF
TGTGCCAGCAGCCTAGACAGAAACATTCAGTACTTC
>TRBV6-5|.|.|TRBJ1-5
CASSQEWSQHF
TGTGCCAGCAGTCAGGAATGGTCCCAGCATTTT
>TRBV11-2|.|.|TRBJ1-2
CASSLFGSYGYTF
TGTGCCAGCAGCTTATTTGGGAGCTATGGCTACACCTTC
>TRBV4-2|TRBD2|.|TRBJ2-7
CASSQEGGASGGYEQYF
TGTGCCAGCAGCCAAGAGGGAGGGGCTAGCGGGGGTTACGAGCAGTACTTC
>TRBV7-3|.|once|TRBJ1-2
CASSLTGGYTF
TGTGCCAGCAGCTTAACGGGCGGCTACACCTTC